This is a list of T cell receptor beta chains from one sample in a study of vaccination effects on CD4 cells after COVID-19. These receptors' antigens are unknown. The data were produced by immunoSEQ multiplex PCR, yet TCRdb's version contains in-frame clones alone and is incomplete. The sample records about 24,000 clones, less than 80% being singletons. The sample here was CD4+ T cells from PBMCs cultured with SARS-CoV-2 spike peptides, taken before COVID-19 vaccination. Receptors originate from a human donor who received a COVID-19 vaccine. CDR3s include the opening cysteine and the closing phenylalanine or tryptophan. The order of the fields is V gene, D gene, J gene, clone size, CDR3 protein, CDR3 DNA. The D gene is left open where the match is weak. Clone size appears in some rows only: once, few, many, or a class for an expanded clone.

V: TRBV5-5
D: -
J: TRBJ1-4
size: -
CDR3: CASSLRGGFDEKLFF
DNA: TGTGCCAGCAGCTTAAGGGGGGGGTTTGATGAAAAACTGTTTTTT

V: TRBV5-4
D: -
J: TRBJ2-2
size: -
CDR3: CASSLEYGELFF
DNA: TGTGCCAGCAGCTTGGAGTACGGGGAGCTGTTTTTT

V: TRBV27
D: -
J: TRBJ2-5
size: -
CDR3: CASSLVSQPRETQYF
DNA: TGTGCCAGCAGTTTAGTTTCTCAACCTCGGGAGACCCAGTACTTC

V: TRBV6-5
D: TRBD1
J: TRBJ2-3
size: -
CDR3: CASSPPGQGTDTQYF
DNA: TGTGCCAGCAGCCCGCCGGGACAGGGGACAGATACGCAGTATTTT

V: TRBV7-9
D: -
J: TRBJ1-5
size: -
CDR3: CASSEGTYSNQPQHF
DNA: TGTGCCAGCAGCGAAGGCACGTACAGCAATCAGCCCCAGCATTTT

V: TRBV30
D: -
J: TRBJ2-5
size: -
CDR3: CAWSEGMGPQETQYF
DNA: TGTGCCTGGAGCGAGGGGATGGGGCCCCAAGAGACCCAGTACTTC

V: TRBV19
D: TRBD1
J: TRBJ2-7
size: -
CDR3: CASSLRQGATEQYF
DNA: TGTGCCAGTAGTCTAAGACAGGGGGCAACAGAGCAGTACTTC

V: TRBV28
D: -
J: TRBJ2-1
size: -
CDR3: CASSLSFGAPYNEQFF
DNA: TGTGCCAGCAGTTTATCTTTCGGGGCCCCCTACAATGAGCAGTTCTTC

V: TRBV5-1
D: TRBD1
J: TRBJ2-3
size: -
CDR3: CASSSGTGNTDTQYF
DNA: TGCGCCAGCAGCTCGGGGACAGGAAACACAGATACGCAGTATTTT

V: TRBV4-1
D: -
J: TRBJ2-1
size: -
CDR3: CASSQGGRGYLNEQFF
DNA: TGCGCCAGCAGCCAAGGGGGCAGGGGATATTTGAATGAGCAGTTCTTC

V: TRBV5-1
D: -
J: TRBJ2-7
size: -
CDR3: CASNSGVRVKVEQYF
DNA: TGCGCCAGCAATTCGGGGGTGAGGGTGAAGGTCGAGCAGTACTTC

V: TRBV7-2
D: -
J: TRBJ1-4
size: once
CDR3: CASSLARQTNEKLFF
DNA: TGTGCCAGCAGCTTAGCTAGACAGACTAATGAAAAACTGTTTTTT

V: TRBV7-9
D: -
J: TRBJ1-3
size: -
CDR3: CASSLRGISGNTIYF
DNA: TGTGCCAGCAGTTTGCGAGGGATCTCTGGAAACACCATATATTTT

V: TRBV6-6
D: TRBD1
J: TRBJ1-1
size: -
CDR3: CASRDRGLLGNTEAFF
DNA: TGTGCCAGCAGAGACAGGGGGCTTCTGGGGAACACTGAAGCTTTCTTT

V: TRBV10-1
D: -
J: TRBJ2-3
size: few
CDR3: CASSAADTDTQYF
DNA: TGCGCCAGCAGTGCGGCAGACACAGATACGCAGTATTTT

V: TRBV6-1
D: -
J: TRBJ1-1
size: -
CDR3: CASSDYERSLAFF
DNA: TGTGCCAGCAGTGATTACGAGCGAAGTTTGGCTTTCTTT

V: TRBV12-3/TRBV12-4
D: -
J: TRBJ2-7
size: -
CDR3: CASSFGTAYEQYF
DNA: TGTGCCAGCAGTTTCGGGACTGCCTACGAGCAGTACTTC

V: TRBV5-1
D: TRBD1
J: TRBJ2-5
size: -
CDR3: CASSSTGGSLETQYF
DNA: TGCGCCAGCAGCTCGACAGGGGGATCTTTGGAGACCCAGTACTTC

V: TRBV11-2
D: TRBD1
J: TRBJ1-4
size: once
CDR3: CASSRQGFGKNEKLFF
DNA: TGTGCCAGCAGCCGACAGGGGTTCGGGAAGAATGAAAAACTGTTTTTT

V: TRBV1
D: -
J: TRBJ2-1
size: -
CDR3: CTSSQRVGGPDKKQFF
DNA: TGCACCAGCAGCCAAAGAGTCGGGGGACCCGATAAGAAACAGTTCTTC

V: TRBV5-4
D: -
J: TRBJ2-7
size: -
CDR3: CASSSENRAAYEQYF
DNA: TGTGCCAGCAGCTCCGAGAACAGGGCGGCCTACGAGCAGTACTTC

V: TRBV3-1/TRBV3-2
D: TRBD2
J: TRBJ2-1
size: -
CDR3: CASSQDYQRERDEQFF
DNA: TGTGCCAGCAGCCAAGATTACCAGCGGGAGAGGGATGAGCAGTTCTTC

V: TRBV11-1
D: TRBD2
J: TRBJ2-1
size: -
CDR3: CASSLLTSGINEQFF
DNA: TGTGCCAGCAGCTTATTGACTAGCGGGATTAATGAGCAGTTCTTC

V: TRBV6-1
D: -
J: TRBJ1-2
size: -
CDR3: CASSENRDGRYGYTF
DNA: TGTGCCAGCAGTGAAAACAGGGATGGTCGGTATGGCTACACCTTC

V: TRBV3-1/TRBV3-2
D: -
J: TRBJ2-7
size: -
CDR3: CASSQGRSTYVIYEQYF
DNA: TGTGCCAGCAGCCAAGGTCGTTCGACTTACGTGATCTACGAGCAGTACTTC

V: TRBV4-2
D: TRBD2
J: TRBJ2-7
size: -
CDR3: CASSQDLGGGLSYEQYF
DNA: TGTGCCAGCAGCCAAGACTTAGGCGGGGGATTATCCTACGAGCAGTACTTC

V: TRBV6-5
D: -
J: TRBJ2-7
size: -
CDR3: CASSTGRGYYEQYF
DNA: TGTGCCAGCAGCACCGGGAGAGGATACTACGAGCAGTACTTC

V: TRBV4-2
D: TRBD1
J: TRBJ2-1
size: -
CDR3: CASSQIRGRVYNEQFF
DNA: TGTGCCAGCAGCCAGATCAGGGGGCGAGTGTACAATGAGCAGTTCTTC

V: TRBV27
D: TRBD1
J: TRBJ1-1
size: -
CDR3: CASRLQGKTEAFF
DNA: TGTGCCAGCCGCTTACAGGGGAAAACTGAAGCTTTCTTT

V: TRBV30
D: -
J: TRBJ1-2
size: -
CDR3: CAWSVPASGKHTF
DNA: TGTGCCTGGAGTGTCCCGGCCTCAGGGAAACACACCTTC

V: TRBV6-5
D: -
J: TRBJ1-6
size: -
CDR3: CASTRDDNSPLHF
DNA: TGTGCCAGCACCAGGGACGATAATTCACCCCTCCACTTT

V: TRBV6-6
D: -
J: TRBJ1-3
size: -
CDR3: CASSYQGPSNGNTIYF
DNA: TGTGCCAGCAGTTATCAGGGGCCTTCAAATGGAAACACCATATATTTT

V: TRBV19
D: -
J: TRBJ2-1
size: -
CDR3: CASTGAGGVHNEQFF
DNA: TGTGCCAGTACGGGAGCGGGCGGGGTCCACAATGAGCAGTTCTTC

V: TRBV5-1
D: -
J: TRBJ1-1
size: -
CDR3: CASRGETEAFF
DNA: TGCGCCAGCAGAGGGGAAACTGAAGCTTTCTTT

V: TRBV24-1
D: -
J: TRBJ2-5
size: -
CDR3: CATSESGRGQETQYF
DNA: TGTGCCACCAGTGAATCAGGCAGGGGCCAAGAGACCCAGTACTTC

V: TRBV19
D: -
J: TRBJ1-5
size: -
CDR3: CASTGTVSNQPQHF
DNA: TGTGCCAGTACAGGGACCGTAAGCAATCAGCCCCAGCATTTT

V: TRBV19
D: TRBD1
J: TRBJ2-7
size: -
CDR3: CASSIGETGSYEQYF
DNA: TGTGCCAGTAGTATTGGTGAGACAGGGAGCTACGAGCAGTACTTC

V: TRBV3-1/TRBV3-2
D: -
J: TRBJ1-3
size: -
CDR3: CASSQGLLITGNTIYF
DNA: TGTGCCAGCAGCCAAGGTCTGTTGATTACTGGAAACACCATATATTTT

V: TRBV5-1
D: TRBD1
J: TRBJ2-1
size: -
CDR3: CASSHRRQGERSYNEQFF
DNA: TGCGCCAGCAGCCATAGGAGACAGGGGGAACGGTCCTACAATGAGCAGTTCTTC

V: TRBV2
D: -
J: TRBJ1-3
size: few
CDR3: CASSETGQGLLSGNTIYF
DNA: TGTGCCAGCAGTGAAACGGGCCAAGGGTTATTATCTGGAAACACCATATATTTT

V: TRBV7-6
D: TRBD1
J: TRBJ1-2
size: -
CDR3: CASSLARSGQGAYTF
DNA: TGTGCCAGCAGCTTAGCCCGGTCGGGGCAGGGGGCCTACACCTTC

V: TRBV10-2
D: -
J: TRBJ1-6
size: -
CDR3: CASSEFGYNSPLHF
DNA: TGCGCCAGCAGTGAGTTTGGGTATAATTCACCCCTCCACTTT

V: TRBV19
D: TRBD2
J: TRBJ2-7
size: -
CDR3: CASSILAASSYEQYF
DNA: TGTGCCAGTAGTATTCTAGCGGCAAGCTCCTACGAGCAGTACTTC

V: TRBV3-1/TRBV3-2
D: -
J: TRBJ2-3
size: -
CDR3: CASSPGLGTDTQYF
DNA: TGTGCCAGCAGCCCCGGTCTGGGCACAGATACGCAGTATTTT

V: TRBV11-2
D: -
J: TRBJ2-5
size: -
CDR3: CASSPGQFPTQYF
DNA: TGTGCCAGCAGCCCCGGACAGTTTCCGACCCAGTACTTC

V: TRBV29-1
D: TRBD2
J: TRBJ2-5
size: -
CDR3: CSVEDRGVQETQYF
DNA: TGCAGCGTTGAAGATCGGGGGGTCCAAGAGACCCAGTACTTC

V: TRBV5-1
D: TRBD1
J: TRBJ2-1
size: -
CDR3: CASNSGTGDNEQFF
DNA: TGCGCCAGCAACAGCGGGACAGGGGACAATGAGCAGTTCTTC

V: TRBV28
D: -
J: TRBJ1-2
size: -
CDR3: CASTVGRMGWGYTF
DNA: TGTGCCAGCACCGTCGGGCGCATGGGCTGGGGCTACACCTTC

V: TRBV5-4
D: -
J: TRBJ2-5
size: -
CDR3: CASSFEAVQETQYF
DNA: TGTGCCAGCAGCTTCGAAGCGGTCCAAGAGACCCAGTACTTC

V: TRBV28
D: -
J: TRBJ1-1
size: -
CDR3: CASNVGNTEAFF
DNA: TGTGCCAGCAACGTAGGGAACACTGAAGCTTTCTTT

V: TRBV2
D: TRBD1
J: TRBJ1-1
size: -
CDR3: CASRLQGEIEAFF
DNA: TGTGCCAGCAGACTACAGGGGGAAATTGAAGCTTTCTTT

V: TRBV29-1
D: -
J: TRBJ1-1
size: -
CDR3: CSVFLGGTEAFF
DNA: TGCAGCGTTTTCTTAGGGGGCACTGAAGCTTTCTTT

V: TRBV19
D: TRBD1
J: TRBJ1-2
size: -
CDR3: CASSIGDSFYGYTF
DNA: TGTGCCAGTAGTATTGGGGACAGTTTCTATGGCTACACCTTC

V: TRBV5-6
D: -
J: TRBJ2-5
size: -
CDR3: CASSLFETETQYF
DNA: TGTGCCAGCAGCTTGTTCGAGACAGAGACCCAGTACTTC

V: TRBV6-5
D: TRBD1
J: TRBJ1-5
size: -
CDR3: CASRKQGKEAQHF
DNA: TGTGCCAGCAGGAAACAGGGGAAAGAGGCCCAGCATTTT

V: TRBV25-1
D: TRBD1
J: TRBJ1-4
size: -
CDR3: CASRRDSSEKLFF
DNA: TGTGCCAGCCGCCGGGACAGTAGCGAAAAACTGTTTTTT

V: TRBV14
D: -
J: TRBJ2-3
size: -
CDR3: CASSQDHSGNTQYF
DNA: TGTGCCAGCAGCCAAGATCATTCGGGGAATACGCAGTATTTT

V: TRBV27
D: TRBD1
J: TRBJ2-1
size: once
CDR3: CASRDAGTGNNEQFF
DNA: TGTGCCAGCAGGGATGCCGGGACAGGAAACAATGAGCAGTTCTTC

V: TRBV10-1
D: -
J: TRBJ1-5
size: few
CDR3: CASSVGNQPQHF
DNA: TGCGCCAGCAGTGTGGGGAATCAGCCCCAGCATTTT